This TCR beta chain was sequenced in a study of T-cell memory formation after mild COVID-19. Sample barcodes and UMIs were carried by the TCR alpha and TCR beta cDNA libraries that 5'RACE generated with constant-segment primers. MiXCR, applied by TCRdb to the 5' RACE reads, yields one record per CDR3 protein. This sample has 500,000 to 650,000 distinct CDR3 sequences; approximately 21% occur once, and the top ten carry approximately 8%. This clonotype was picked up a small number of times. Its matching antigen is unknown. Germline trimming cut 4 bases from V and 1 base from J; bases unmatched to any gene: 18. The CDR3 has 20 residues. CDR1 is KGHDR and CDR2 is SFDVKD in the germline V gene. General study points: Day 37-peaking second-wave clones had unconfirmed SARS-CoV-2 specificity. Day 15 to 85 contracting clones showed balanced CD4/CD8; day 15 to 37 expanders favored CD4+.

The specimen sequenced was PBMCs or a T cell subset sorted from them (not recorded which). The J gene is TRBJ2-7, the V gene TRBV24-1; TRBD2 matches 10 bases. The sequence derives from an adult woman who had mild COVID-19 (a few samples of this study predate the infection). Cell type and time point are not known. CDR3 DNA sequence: TGTGCCACCAGTGAGGACCGGCCCAGCGGGGGGGCGGAACGGTCCTACGAGCAGTACTTC. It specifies CATSEDRPSGGAERSYEQYF.